These 21 T cell receptor beta chains originate from one sample sequenced in a study of CD8 T cells in ankylosing spondylitis. MiXCR, applied by TCRdb to the 5' RACE reads, yields one record per CDR3 protein. The top ten hold around 4.4% of the sample, which has 200,000 to 300,000 distinct CDR3 sequences, 8.2% seen once. Material: blood, either unsorted or a sorted T cell fraction (not recorded which). All receptors come from a female donor with ankylosing spondylitis or in good health (not recorded which).

This clonotype was counted a few times. The junction does not match germline at one end; this may be a read error. The gene calls are TRBV19 and TRBJ1-1, with 12 bases fitting TRBD1. There are 14 residues in the CDR3. Looked up from germline, CDR1 is LNHDA and CDR2 is SQIVND (reference sequence). The CDR3 sequence: CVSSRDRGRTEAFF. Here the CDR3 DNA reads TGTGTCAGTAGTCGGGACAGGGGGCGGACTGAAGCTTTCTTT.

This clonotype came up many times. V is TRBV20-1 and J is TRBJ1-2, with 9 positions matching TRBD1. CDR3 size: 15 residues. Germline CDR1 and CDR2: DFQATT and SNEGSKA (reference sequence). The ends lost 4 bases at V and 0 bases at J; junction bases unmatched: 6. CDR3 residues: CSAIRGTGTNYGYTF. CDR3 DNA: TGCAGTGCTATCCGAGGGACAGGGACTAACTATGGCTACACCTTC.

The sample holds many counts of this clonotype. The rearrangement links TRBV12-3 or TRBV12-4 to TRBJ1-3; possible D gene TRBD1, 5 bases. CDR3 length: 12 residues. V lost 8 bases, J lost 6 bases, and 11 bases lay in between. The CDR3 bases are TGTGCCAGCCGGGCGGGGCAAAACACCATATATTTT. Translation: CASRAGQNTIYF.

This clonotype was found many times. The V and J genes are TRBV5-6 and TRBJ2-2, with 7 bases matching TRBD2. This CDR3 has 16 residues. The V gene end was trimmed by 5 bases and the J gene end by 1 base; junction bases not matched to a gene: 8. Germline lookup yields CDR1 SGHDT and CDR2 YYEEEE. The CDR3 sequence is CASRTRGEQNTGELFF. CDR3 in DNA: TGTGCCAGCAGAACCCGGGGGGAGCAGAACACCGGGGAGCTGTTTTTT.

This clonotype occurred many times. V gene TRBV6-1 combines with J gene TRBJ1-1; D is ambiguous. Trimming pared 4 bases from V and 1 base from J, leaving 16 bases between. The CDR3 is 16 amino acids. The germline V gene has CDR1 MNHNS and CDR2 SASEGT. The CDR3 loop is CASSGLRVRGNTEAFF. As DNA, the CDR3 is TGTGCCAGCAGTGGGCTACGAGTCCGGGGGAACACTGAAGCTTTCTTT.

The table lists this clonotype with many counts. The rearrangement uses TRBV11-2 and TRBJ2-1, with D unresolved. Looked up from germline, CDR1 is SGHAT and CDR2 is FQNNGV. The V end lost 4 bases, the J end lost 9 bases, and 13 bases lay between the germline ends. The CDR3 sequence is 13 residues long. The CDR3 spells CASSSSPGSEQFF. In DNA form, the CDR3 reads TGTGCCAGCAGCTCCTCCCCGGGTAGTGAGCAGTTCTTC.

This clonotype has at least ten counts. The V and J genes are TRBV20-1 and TRBJ1-6; D possibly corresponds to TRBD1 (5 bases). CDR3 length: 14 amino acids. Trimming pared 2 bases from V and 7 bases from J, leaving 12 bases between. Germline CDR1 reads DFQATT; CDR2 reads SNEGSKA (reference sequence). The CDR3 DNA reads TGCAGTGCTAGAACTTCAGGGATCAATTCACCCCTCCACTTT. It is translated as CSARTSGINSPLHF.

This clonotype was seen repeatedly, ten times or more. V gene TRBV10-3 combines with J gene TRBJ1-2; D remains unclear. Germline CDR1 is ENHRY and CDR2 is SYGVKD. Trimming took off 6 bases at V and 2 bases at J, with 7 bases between the two ends. The CDR3 runs to 12 residues. The CDR3 here is CAIRSVNYGYTF. DNA of the CDR3: TGTGCCATCAGGTCCGTAAACTATGGCTACACCTTC.

This clonotype has a count of ten or more. V usage is TRBV6-2 or TRBV6-3 and J usage is TRBJ1-5; possible D gene TRBD1, 5 bases. With 2 bases removed from V and 6 bases from J, the gap between germline ends came to 11 bases. Looked up from germline, CDR1 is MNHEY and CDR2 is SVGEGT. The CDR3 runs to 14 residues. The CDR3 coding sequence is TGTGCCAGCAGTTACCGAGGGGCTGCTCAGCCCCAGCATTTT. Amino acids: CASSYRGAAQPQHF.

This clonotype came up many times. V and J are TRBV12-3 or TRBV12-4 and TRBJ1-2; D call uncertain. CDR3 length: 12 residues. The V end was cut by 0 bases, the J end by 8 bases, with 7 bases between. CDR3 in amino acids: CASSLAGYGYTF. The CDR3 region has the DNA TGTGCCAGCAGTTTAGCCGGGTACGGCTACACCTTC.

There are many counts of this clonotype. The chain combines TRBV12-3 or TRBV12-4 with TRBJ2-1; TRBD1 agrees at 7 bases. Unmatched junction bases numbered 2, after V lost 5 bases and J lost 4 bases. The CDR3 has 13 residues. The CDR3 nucleotides read TGTGCCAGCAGTGGGACAGCTTACAATGAGCAGTTCTTC. It codes for CASSGTAYNEQFF.

This clonotype showed up just a few times. This chain joins TRBV7-2 and TRBJ2-1, with TRBD2 identical over 12 bases. V lost 1 base, J lost 2 bases, and 3 bases stayed unmatched. From germline, CDR1 is SGHTA and CDR2 FQGNSA. The CDR3 consists of 17 residues. CDR3 amino acids: CASSLGTSGTPYNEQFF. In DNA form, the CDR3 reads TGTGCCAGCAGCTTAGGGACTAGCGGGACCCCCTACAATGAGCAGTTCTTC. Based on the CDR3 plus reference TRBV7-2 and TRBJ2-1, the full variable domain is GAGVSQSPSNKVTEKGKDVELRCDPISGHTALYWYRQSLGQGLEFLIYFQGNSAPDKSGLPSDRFSAERTGGSVSTLTIQRTQQEDSAVYLCASSLGTSGTPYNEQFFGPGTRLTVL.

This clonotype has a count of ten or more. CDR3: CASSLLSGDGYTF. In nucleotides, the CDR3 is TGTGCCAGCAGCTTATTGTCAGGGGATGGCTACACCTTC. This chain connects TRBV7-2 to TRBJ1-2; perhaps TRBD1 as D (6 bases). Germline CDR1 SGHTA, CDR2 FQGNSA. V shed 2 bases and J shed 6 bases, with 10 bases lying between them. The CDR3 runs to 13 residues.

The genes are TRBV9 and TRBJ2-7; 9 bases map to TRBD1. The germline V gene has CDR1 SGDLS and CDR2 YYNGEE. V was pared by 7 bases and J by 0 bases, with 5 bases of the junction left unmatched. The CDR3 sequence is 14 residues long. Here the CDR3 reads CASGQGRYSYEQYF. The CDR3 region has the DNA TGTGCCAGCGGACAGGGGCGATACTCCTACGAGCAGTACTTC.

This clonotype has at least ten counts. The chain couples TRBV20-1 to TRBJ2-1, with D unclear. The CDR3 is made up of 12 amino acids. Per germline, CDR1 DFQATT and CDR2 SNEGSKA (reference sequence). V gave up 3 bases and J gave up 9 bases, with 12 bases separating them. In nucleotides, the CDR3 is TGCAGTGCTAGGACGGTCGTTCCTGAGCAGTTCTTC. This gives the protein CSARTVVPEQFF.

In its sample, this clonotype was seen a few times. The genes are TRBV7-2 and TRBJ2-7; the D is unclear. CDR3 size: 14 residues. CDR1 is SGHTA and CDR2 is FQGNSA in the germline V gene. V lost 2 bases to trimming and J lost 5 bases, with 13 bases between them. The CDR3 DNA reads TGTGCCAGCAGCTTAACACTGACCCAGGACGAGCAGTACTTC. It specifies CASSLTLTQDEQYF.

The chain employs TRBV7-9 and TRBJ2-3; no clear D. The CDR3 loop spans 14 amino acids. Germline CDR1 and CDR2: SEHNR and FQNEAQ (reference sequence). With 5 bases removed from V and 8 bases from J, the gap between germline ends came to 17 bases. CDR3: CASSPGRLRATQYF. CDR3 coding DNA: TGTGCCAGCAGCCCTGGACGGCTACGGGCTACGCAGTATTTT.

This clonotype was found many times. The CDR3 DNA reads TGCAGTGCTAGAGATTTAGGGGAAAGTGAGCAGTTCTTC. Protein product: CSARDLGESEQFF. The chain links TRBV20-1 to TRBJ2-1; TRBD1 might be the D (5 bases). Trimming cost V 0 bases and J 9 bases, with 12 bases left between them. The CDR3 spans 13 residues. Per the germline V gene, CDR1 is DFQATT and CDR2 is SNEGSKA (reference sequence).

This clonotype was seen ten or more times. The CDR3 nucleotides read TGTGCCAGCAGTTTACAGGGGCCCTCCACCGGGGAGCTGTTTTTT. Translation: CASSLQGPSTGELFF. The V and J genes are TRBV12-3 or TRBV12-4 and TRBJ2-2, with a weak D call TRBD1 (6 bases). This CDR3 spans 15 amino acids. V lost 2 bases, J lost 4 bases, and 11 bases lay in between.

J is TRBJ2-5 and V is TRBV12-3 or TRBV12-4; 8 bases are a match to TRBD2. J was trimmed by 3 bases and V by 3 bases; bases with no gene match: 3. CDR3 length: 14 amino acids. The CDR3: CASSFVGREETQYF. CDR3 DNA sequence: TGTGCCAGCAGTTTCGTCGGGAGGGAAGAGACCCAGTACTTC.

In its sample, this clonotype was seen many times. V and J are TRBV5-1 and TRBJ1-1; D might be TRBD1 (6 bases). Looked up from germline, CDR1 is SGHRS and CDR2 is YFSETQ. The CDR3 contains 12 residues. Trimming stripped 2 bases from V and 7 bases from J, with 9 bases between. In DNA, the CDR3 is TGCGCCAGCAGCTTTACAGGGATTGAAGCTTTCTTT. Encoded protein: CASSFTGIEAFF.